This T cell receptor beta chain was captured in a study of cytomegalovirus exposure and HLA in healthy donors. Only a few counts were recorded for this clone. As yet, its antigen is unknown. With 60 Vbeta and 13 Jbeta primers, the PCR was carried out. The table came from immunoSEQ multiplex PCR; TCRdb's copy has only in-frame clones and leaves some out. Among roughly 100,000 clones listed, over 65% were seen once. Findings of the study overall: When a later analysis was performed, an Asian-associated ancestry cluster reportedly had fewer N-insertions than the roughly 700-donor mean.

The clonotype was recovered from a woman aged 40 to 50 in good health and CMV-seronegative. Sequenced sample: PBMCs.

As DNA, the CDR3 is TGTGCCTGGGGACGGCGGGGTCAATCCACAGATACGCAGTATTTT. It translates to CAWGRRGQSTDTQYF. The V gene is TRBV30, the J gene TRBJ2-3; D possibly corresponds to TRBD2 (6 bases). Germline CDR1 GTSNPN, CDR2 SVGIG (reference sequence). V dropped 5 bases and J dropped 2 bases, with 17 bases sitting between them. The CDR3 covers 15 residues.